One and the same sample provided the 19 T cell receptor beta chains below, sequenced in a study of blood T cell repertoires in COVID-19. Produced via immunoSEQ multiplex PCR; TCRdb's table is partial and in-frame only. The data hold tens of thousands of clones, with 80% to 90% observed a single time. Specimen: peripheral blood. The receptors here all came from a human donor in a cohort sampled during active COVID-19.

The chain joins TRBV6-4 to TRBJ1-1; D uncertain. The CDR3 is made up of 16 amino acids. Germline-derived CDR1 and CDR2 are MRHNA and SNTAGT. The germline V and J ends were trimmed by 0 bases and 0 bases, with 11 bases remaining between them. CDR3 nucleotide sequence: TGTGCCAGCAGTGACTCGCGGGAAGGAGTGAACACTGAAGCTTTCTTT. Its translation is CASSDSREGVNTEAFF.

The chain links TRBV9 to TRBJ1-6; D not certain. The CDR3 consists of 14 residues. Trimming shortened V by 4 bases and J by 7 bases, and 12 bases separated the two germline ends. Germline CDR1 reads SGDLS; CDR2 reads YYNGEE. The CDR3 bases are TGTGCCAGCAGCCAGACCGGAGTCAATTCACCCCTCCACTTT. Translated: CASSQTGVNSPLHF.

CDR3 sequence: CASRHPDRVNEQFF. As DNA, the CDR3 is TGTGCCAGCAGACATCCCGACAGAGTCAATGAGCAGTTCTTC. This chain connects TRBV28 to TRBJ2-1; weak D call: TRBD1 (5 bases). Germline CDR1 reads MDHEN; CDR2 reads SYDVKM. With 6 bases removed from V and 6 bases from J, the gap between germline ends came to 15 bases. The CDR3 loop spans 14 amino acids.

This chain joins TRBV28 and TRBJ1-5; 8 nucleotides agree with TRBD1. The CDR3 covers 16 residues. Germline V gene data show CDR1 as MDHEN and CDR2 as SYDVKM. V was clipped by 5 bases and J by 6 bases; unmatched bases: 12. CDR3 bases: TGTGCCAGCAGTCTCGCCCGTTCCACAGGGGGTCAGCCCCAGCATTTT. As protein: CASSLARSTGGQPQHF. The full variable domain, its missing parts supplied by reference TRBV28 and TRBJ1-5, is DVKVTQSSRYLVKRTGEKVFLECVQDMDHENMFWYRQDPGLGLRLIYFSYDVKMKEKGDIPEGYSVSREKKERFSLILESASTNQTSMYLCASSLARSTGGQPQHFGDGTRLSIL.

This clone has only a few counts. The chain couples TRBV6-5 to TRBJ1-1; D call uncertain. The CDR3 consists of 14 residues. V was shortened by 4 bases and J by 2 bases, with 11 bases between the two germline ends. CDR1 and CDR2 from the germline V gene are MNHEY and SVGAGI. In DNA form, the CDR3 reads TGTGCCAGCAGTTCAAACAGCCGTAACACTGAAGCTTTCTTT. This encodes CASSSNSRNTEAFF.

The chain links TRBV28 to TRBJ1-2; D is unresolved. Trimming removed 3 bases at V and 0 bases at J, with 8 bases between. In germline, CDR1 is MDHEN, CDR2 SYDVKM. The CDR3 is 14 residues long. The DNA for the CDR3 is TGTGCCAGCAGTTTGGAGGTAGCTAACTATGGCTACACCTTC. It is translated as CASSLEVANYGYTF.

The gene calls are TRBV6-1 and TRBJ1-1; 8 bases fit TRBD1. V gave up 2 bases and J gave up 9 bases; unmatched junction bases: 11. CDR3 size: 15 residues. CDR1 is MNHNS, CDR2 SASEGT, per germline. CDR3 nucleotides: TGTGCCAGCAGTGAATATATGGGGGGGGACAGGAAAGCTTTCTTT. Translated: CASSEYMGGDRKAFF.

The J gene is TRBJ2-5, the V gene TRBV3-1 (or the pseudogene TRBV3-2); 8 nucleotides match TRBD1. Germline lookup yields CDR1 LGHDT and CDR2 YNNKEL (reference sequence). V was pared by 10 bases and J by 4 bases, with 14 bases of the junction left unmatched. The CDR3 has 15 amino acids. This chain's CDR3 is CATGTGKTWGETQYF. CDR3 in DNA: TGTGCCACCGGGACAGGAAAAACATGGGGAGAGACCCAGTACTTC.

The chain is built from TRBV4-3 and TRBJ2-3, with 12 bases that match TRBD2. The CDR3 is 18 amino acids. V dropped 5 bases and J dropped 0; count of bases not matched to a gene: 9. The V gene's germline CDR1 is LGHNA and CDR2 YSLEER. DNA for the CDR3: TGCGCCAGCAGCTACCTAGCGGGAGGGATTAGTAGCACAGATACGCAGTATTTT. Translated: CASSYLAGGISSTDTQYF.

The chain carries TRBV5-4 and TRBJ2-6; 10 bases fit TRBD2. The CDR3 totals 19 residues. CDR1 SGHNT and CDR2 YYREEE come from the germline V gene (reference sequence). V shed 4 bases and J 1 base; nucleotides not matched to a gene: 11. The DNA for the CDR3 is TGTGCCAGCAGCCAAGTAATCAGCGGGAGGGGGTCTGGGGCCAACGTCCTGACTTTC. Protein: CASSQVISGRGSGANVLTF.

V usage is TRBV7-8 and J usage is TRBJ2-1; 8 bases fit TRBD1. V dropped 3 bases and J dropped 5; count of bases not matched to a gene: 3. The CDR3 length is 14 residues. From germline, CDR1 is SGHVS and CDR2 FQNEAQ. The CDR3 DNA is TGTGCCAGCAGCTTGATGGGACAGGACAATGAGCAGTTCTTC. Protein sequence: CASSLMGQDNEQFF.

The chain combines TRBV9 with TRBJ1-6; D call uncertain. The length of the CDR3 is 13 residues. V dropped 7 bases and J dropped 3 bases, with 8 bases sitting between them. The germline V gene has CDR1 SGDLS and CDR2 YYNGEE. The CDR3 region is CASGRDYNSPLHF. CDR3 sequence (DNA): TGTGCCAGCGGGCGGGACTATAATTCACCCCTCCACTTT.

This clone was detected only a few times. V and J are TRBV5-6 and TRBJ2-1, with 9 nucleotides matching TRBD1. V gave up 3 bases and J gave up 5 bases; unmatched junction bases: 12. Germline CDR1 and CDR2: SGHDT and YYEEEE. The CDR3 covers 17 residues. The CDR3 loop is CASSWVNRDREDNEQFF. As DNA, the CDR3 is TGTGCCAGCAGCTGGGTCAACCGGGACAGGGAAGACAATGAGCAGTTCTTC.

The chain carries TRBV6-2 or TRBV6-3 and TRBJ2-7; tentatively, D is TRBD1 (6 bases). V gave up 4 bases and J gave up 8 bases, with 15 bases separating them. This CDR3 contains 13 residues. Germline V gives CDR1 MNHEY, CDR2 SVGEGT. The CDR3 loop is CASSSTGNSKQYF. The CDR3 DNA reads TGTGCCAGCAGTTCTACAGGGAATTCAAAGCAGTACTTC.

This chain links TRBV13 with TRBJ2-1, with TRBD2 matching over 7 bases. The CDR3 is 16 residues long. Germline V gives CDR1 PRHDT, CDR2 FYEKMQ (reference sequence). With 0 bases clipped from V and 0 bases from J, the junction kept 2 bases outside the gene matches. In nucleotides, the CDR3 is TGTGCCAGCAGCTTAGGGCGGGGGTACTCCTACAATGAGCAGTTCTTC. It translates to CASSLGRGYSYNEQFF.

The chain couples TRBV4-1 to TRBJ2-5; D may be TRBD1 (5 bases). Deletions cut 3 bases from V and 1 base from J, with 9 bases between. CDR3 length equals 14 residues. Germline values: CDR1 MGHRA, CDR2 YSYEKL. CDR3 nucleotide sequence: TGCGCCAGCAGCCAGGGGCCAATCCAAGAGACCCAGTACTTC. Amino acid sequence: CASSQGPIQETQYF.

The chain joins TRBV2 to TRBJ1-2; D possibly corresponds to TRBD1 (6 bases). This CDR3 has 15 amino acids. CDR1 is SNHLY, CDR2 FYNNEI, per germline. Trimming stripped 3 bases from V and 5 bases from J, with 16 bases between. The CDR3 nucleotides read TGTGCCAGCAGTGACGCAGGGGCCCAGGGGTATGGCTACACCTTC. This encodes CASSDAGAQGYGYTF.

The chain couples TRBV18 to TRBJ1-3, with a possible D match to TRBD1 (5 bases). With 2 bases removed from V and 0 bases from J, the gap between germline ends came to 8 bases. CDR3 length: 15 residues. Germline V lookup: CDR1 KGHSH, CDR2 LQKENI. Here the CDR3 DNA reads TGTGCCAGCTCACCAATTCAGGGCTCTGGAAACACCATATATTTT. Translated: CASSPIQGSGNTIYF. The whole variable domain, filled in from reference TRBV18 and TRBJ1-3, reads NAGVMQNPRHLVRRRGQEARLRCSPMKGHSHVYWYRQLPEEGLKFMVYLQKENIIDESGMPKERFSAEFPKEGPSILRIQQVVRGDSAAYFCASSPIQGSGNTIYFGEGSWLTVV.

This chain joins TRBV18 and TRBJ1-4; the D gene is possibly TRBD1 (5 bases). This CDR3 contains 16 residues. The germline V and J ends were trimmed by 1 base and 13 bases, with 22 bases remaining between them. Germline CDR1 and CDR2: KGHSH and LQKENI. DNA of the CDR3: TGTGCCAGCTCACCACAGGGGCCTAGGCCAGCCGAAGTACTGTTTTTT. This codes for CASSPQGPRPAEVLFF.